This TCR beta chain was sequenced for a study of T cell changes during pregnancy in multiple sclerosis. Looked up from germline, CDR1 is SEHNR and CDR2 is FQNEAQ (reference sequence). The CDR3 extends over 14 amino acids. V shed 5 bases, J shed 7 bases, and the junction held 11 bases outside the gene matches. Data came from immunoSEQ multiplex PCR; TCRdb stores just in-frame clones and leaves some out. The table lists tens of thousands of clones, 90% of them singletons. The source material was CD8+ T cells from peripheral blood mononuclear cells, sampled before pregnancy. The chain joins TRBV7-9 to TRBJ2-7; 7 bases are shared with TRBD1. This clonotype was obtained from a female donor with multiple sclerosis, enrolled in a pregnancy study. In DNA form, the CDR3 reads TGTGCCAGCAGCCGCCTAACAACAGGGGAGGAGCAGTACTTC. Translation: CASSRLTTGEEQYF.